One and the same sample provided the 17 T cell receptor beta chains below, sequenced in a study of response to subunit inactivated influenza vaccine. TCRdb re-derived calls from the RT-PCR reads in MiXCR, one entry per CDR3 protein. Among roughly 650,000 distinct CDR3 sequences, approximately 14% were seen once, and the ten largest hold 7.5% to 8%. Sequencing was performed on PBMCs from blood, taken 14 to 15 days before vaccination. Receptors originate from a man aged 45-65 years who received an inactivated influenza vaccine.

This clonotype has more than one count but fewer than ten. CDR3 nucleotide sequence: TGCAGCGTTGAAGGTCACTTCAATGAGCAGTTCTTC. This sequence encodes CSVEGHFNEQFF. The gene calls are TRBV29-1 and TRBJ2-1; no firm D call. CDR3 size: 12 residues. CDR1 and CDR2 from the germline V gene are SQVTM and ANQGSEA. V was pared by 1 base and J by 6 bases, with 7 bases between.

The CDR3 reads CASSLAARGDLNEQFF. CDR3 DNA: TGTGCCAGCAGCTTGGCCGCCAGGGGTGACTTGAATGAGCAGTTCTTC. This chain uses TRBV5-6 with TRBJ2-1; D is perhaps TRBD1 (6 bases). Germline loops: CDR1 SGHDT, CDR2 YYEEEE. The CDR3 contains 16 residues. With 0 bases removed from V and 7 bases from J, the gap between germline ends came to 17 bases.

The V call is TRBV25-1, the J call TRBJ1-6; D not certain. V gave up 3 bases and J gave up 13 bases, with 19 bases separating them. This CDR3 region has 15 residues. Germline loops: CDR1 MGHDK, CDR2 SYGVNS. The CDR3 is CASSESLDLRSPLHF. The CDR3 region has the DNA TGTGCCAGCAGTGAGTCCCTCGACCTCAGGTCCCCCCTCCACTTT.

The rearrangement links TRBV11-1 to TRBJ2-2, with 14 bases fitting TRBD2. The CDR3 length is 18 residues. In germline, CDR1 is SGHAT, CDR2 FQDESV (reference sequence). V lost 4 bases, J lost 3 bases, and 7 bases stayed unmatched. The CDR3 sequence: CASSSSGTSGGDTGELFF. The CDR3 DNA sequence: TGTGCCAGCAGCTCTAGCGGGACTAGCGGGGGTGACACCGGGGAGCTGTTTTTT.

This clonotype was observed a few times. The chain combines TRBV5-1 with TRBJ2-5; D uncertain. This CDR3 contains 13 residues. Trimming cost V 0 bases and J 2 bases, with 5 bases left between them. The V gene's germline CDR1 is SGHRS and CDR2 YFSETQ. The CDR3 DNA reads as TGCGCCAGCAGCTTGGCCAAGCAAGAGACCCAGTACTTC. It translates to CASSLAKQETQYF.

This clonotype has just a few counts. The chain carries TRBV19 and TRBJ2-3, with D hard to call. The CDR3 has 16 amino acids. The germline gives CDR1 LNHDA, CDR2 SQIVND (reference sequence). Deletions cut 4 bases from V and 6 bases from J, with 20 bases between. The CDR3 DNA sequence: TGTGCCAGTAGTACAATCGGAACCTATAAGGCCGATACGCAGTATTTT. Amino acid sequence: CASSTIGTYKADTQYF. The full variable domain, with the rest looked up from reference TRBV19 and TRBJ2-3, is DGGITQSPKYLFRKEGQNVTLSCEQNLNHDAMYWYRQDPGQGLRLIYYSQIVNDFQKGDIAEGYSVSREKKESFPLTVTSAQKNPTAFYLCASSTIGTYKADTQYFGPGTRLTVL.

This clonotype appeared a few times. The chain uses TRBV29-1 and TRBJ1-1; 7 bases agree with TRBD1. V was pared by 6 bases and J by 7 bases, with 8 bases of the junction left unmatched. The CDR3 is 12 residues long. CDR1 is SQVTM and CDR2 is ANQGSEA in the germline V gene. The CDR3 DNA sequence: TGCAGCGTCGTACCGGGACAGATTGAAGCTTTCTTT. This gives the protein CSVVPGQIEAFF. Combining the CDR3 with reference TRBV29-1 and TRBJ1-1 gives the whole variable domain SAVISQKPSRDICQRGTSLTIQCQVDSQVTMMFWYRQQPGQSLTLIATANQGSEATYESGFVIDKFPISRPNLTFSTLTVSNMSPEDSSIYLCSVVPGQIEAFFGQGTRLTVV.

This clonotype showed up many times. This chain joins TRBV18 and TRBJ2-3; unclear D gene. The germline gives CDR1 KGHSH, CDR2 LQKENI. The germline V and J ends were trimmed by 5 bases and 4 bases, with 4 bases remaining between them. This CDR3 has 11 amino acids. This chain's CDR3 is CASSAADTQYF. The CDR3 DNA reads as TGTGCCAGCTCAGCGGCAGATACGCAGTATTTT.

This clonotype has just a few counts. The chain carries TRBV20-1 and TRBJ2-6, with 9 bases that match TRBD1. The V gene's germline CDR1 is DFQATT and CDR2 SNEGSKA (reference sequence). The ends lost 6 bases at V and 4 bases at J; junction bases unmatched: 10. The CDR3 spans 16 residues. For the CDR3, the DNA is TGCAGTGCACCCCAACAGGGGGCGTGGGGGGCCAACGTCCTGACTTTC. Amino acids: CSAPQQGAWGANVLTF.

In this sample, this clonotype turned up many times. The V and J genes are TRBV25-1 and TRBJ2-2; D is possibly TRBD2 (5 bases). Trimming took 7 bases from V and 5 from J, leaving 8 bases between them. From germline, CDR1 is MGHDK and CDR2 SYGVNS. CDR3 length: 12 residues. CDR3 sequence reads: CASNPGTGELFF. The CDR3 DNA reads as TGTGCCAGCAATCCGGGAACCGGGGAGCTGTTTTTT.

The genes are TRBV5-6 and TRBJ2-5; D gene unclear. CDR1 is SGHDT, CDR2 YYEEEE, per germline. V shed 2 bases and J shed 0 bases, with 5 bases lying between them. The CDR3 has 13 amino acids. The CDR3 loop is CASSFNNQETQYF. For the CDR3, the DNA is TGTGCCAGCAGCTTTAACAACCAAGAGACCCAGTACTTC.

The gene calls are TRBV7-9 and TRBJ1-1; D not resolved. Trimming stripped 7 bases from V and 4 bases from J, with 16 bases between. There are 14 residues in the CDR3. Germline V gene sequence: CDR1 SEHNR, CDR2 FQNEAQ (reference sequence). The CDR3 DNA reads TGTGCCAGCACCTCATATGCCAGTACCACTGAAGCTTTCTTT. The encoded protein is CASTSYASTTEAFF.

This clonotype has ten or more counts. The chain uses TRBV2 and TRBJ1-2; tentatively, D is TRBD1 (6 bases). This CDR3 spans 15 amino acids. The V gene lost 2 bases and the J gene lost 1 base, with 11 bases spanning the gap. Germline CDR1 SNHLY, CDR2 FYNNEI. CDR3 sequence reads: CASSESGTLNYGYTF. The CDR3, as DNA: TGTGCCAGCAGTGAATCCGGGACACTTAACTATGGCTACACCTTC.

This clonotype was picked up many times. The CDR3 coding sequence is TGCAGCGGGACAGGGGGATCCACAGATACGCAGTATTTT. Translation: CSGTGGSTDTQYF. This chain uses TRBV29-1 with TRBJ2-3, with 10 nucleotides matching TRBD1. Per the germline V gene, CDR1 is SQVTM and CDR2 is ANQGSEA. Trimming removed 7 bases from V and 2 bases from J; junction bases left unmatched: 3. The CDR3 spans 13 residues.

The J gene is TRBJ2-1, the V gene TRBV11-2, with D possibly TRBD1 on 6 matching bases. Trimming shortened V by 3 bases and J by 9 bases, and 12 bases separated the two germline ends. Per the germline V gene, CDR1 is SGHAT and CDR2 is FQNNGV. This CDR3 spans 13 amino acids. CDR3 nucleotides: TGTGCCAGCAGCTTGGGGGCCCGGGTTGAGCAGTTCTTC. Translating gives CASSLGARVEQFF.

This clonotype has more than one count but fewer than ten. The chain is built from TRBV4-3 and TRBJ2-7, with 9 bases fitting TRBD1. The CDR3 totals 16 residues. Germline CDR1 LGHNA, CDR2 YSLEER. V lost 0 bases to trimming and J lost 2 bases; unmatched junction nucleotides: 5. CDR3 protein: CASSQDMGQGTYEQYF. The DNA for the CDR3 is TGCGCCAGCAGCCAAGATATGGGACAGGGAACCTACGAGCAGTACTTC.

This clonotype was seen at least ten times. The chain joins TRBV6-5 to TRBJ1-5, with 9 bases fitting TRBD1. This CDR3 comprises 14 residues. Germline-derived CDR1 and CDR2 are MNHEY and SVGAGI. V lost 4 bases, J lost 6 bases, and 4 bases stayed unmatched. The CDR3: CASSSGQGAQPQHF. The CDR3 region has the DNA TGTGCCAGCAGTTCGGGACAGGGTGCTCAGCCCCAGCATTTT.